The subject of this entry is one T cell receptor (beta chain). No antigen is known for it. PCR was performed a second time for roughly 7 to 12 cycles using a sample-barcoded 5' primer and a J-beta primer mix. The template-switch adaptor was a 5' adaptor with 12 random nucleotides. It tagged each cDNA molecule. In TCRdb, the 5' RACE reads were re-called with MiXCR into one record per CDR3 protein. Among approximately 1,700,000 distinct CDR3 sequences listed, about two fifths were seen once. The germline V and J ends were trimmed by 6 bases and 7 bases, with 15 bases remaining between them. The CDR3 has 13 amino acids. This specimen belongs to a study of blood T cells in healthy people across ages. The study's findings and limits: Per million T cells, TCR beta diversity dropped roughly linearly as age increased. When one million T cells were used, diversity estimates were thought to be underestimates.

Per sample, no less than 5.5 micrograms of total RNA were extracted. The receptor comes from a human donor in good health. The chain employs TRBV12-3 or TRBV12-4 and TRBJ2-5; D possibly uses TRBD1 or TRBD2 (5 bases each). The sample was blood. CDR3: CASSPEGTPTQYF. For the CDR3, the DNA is TGTGCCAGCAGCCCAGAGGGGACCCCGACCCAGTACTTC.